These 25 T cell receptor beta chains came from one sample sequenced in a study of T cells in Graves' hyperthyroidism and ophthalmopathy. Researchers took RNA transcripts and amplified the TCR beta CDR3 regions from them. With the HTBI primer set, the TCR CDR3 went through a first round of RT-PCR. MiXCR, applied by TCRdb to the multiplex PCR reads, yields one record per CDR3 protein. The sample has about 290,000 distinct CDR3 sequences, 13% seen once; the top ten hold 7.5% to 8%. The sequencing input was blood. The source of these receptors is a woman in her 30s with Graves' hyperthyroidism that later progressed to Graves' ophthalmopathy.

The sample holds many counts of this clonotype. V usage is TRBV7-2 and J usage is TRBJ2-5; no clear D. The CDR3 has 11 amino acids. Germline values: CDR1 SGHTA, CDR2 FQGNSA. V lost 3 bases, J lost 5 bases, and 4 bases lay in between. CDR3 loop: CASSLLETQYF. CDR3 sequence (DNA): TGTGCCAGCAGCTTGTTGGAGACCCAGTACTTC.

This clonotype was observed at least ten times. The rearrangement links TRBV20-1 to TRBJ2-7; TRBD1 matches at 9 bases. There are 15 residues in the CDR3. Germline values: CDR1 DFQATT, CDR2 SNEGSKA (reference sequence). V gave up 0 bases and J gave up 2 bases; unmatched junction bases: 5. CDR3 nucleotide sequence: TGCAGTGCTAGAGACGGGACAGGGCTGACCTACGAGCAGTACTTC. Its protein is CSARDGTGLTYEQYF.

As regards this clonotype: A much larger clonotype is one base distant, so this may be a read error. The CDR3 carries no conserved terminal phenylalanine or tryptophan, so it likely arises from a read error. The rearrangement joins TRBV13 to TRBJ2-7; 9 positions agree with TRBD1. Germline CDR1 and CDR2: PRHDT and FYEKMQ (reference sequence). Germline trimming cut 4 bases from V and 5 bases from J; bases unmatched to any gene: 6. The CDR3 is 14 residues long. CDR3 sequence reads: CASSSGTGRHEQYL. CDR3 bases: TGTGCCAGCAGCTCCGGGACAGGGCGACACGAGCAGTACCTC.

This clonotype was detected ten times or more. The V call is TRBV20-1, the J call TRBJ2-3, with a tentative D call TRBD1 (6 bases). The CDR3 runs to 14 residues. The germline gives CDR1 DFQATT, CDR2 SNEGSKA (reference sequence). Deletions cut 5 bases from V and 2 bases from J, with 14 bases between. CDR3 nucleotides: TGCAGTGCTGCCGACAGGAGGCTCACAGATACGCAGTATTTT. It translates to CSAADRRLTDTQYF.

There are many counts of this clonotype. The chain's CDR3 is CATGGGGNTIYF. CDR3 sequence (DNA): TGTGCCACCGGCGGGGGTGGAAACACCATATATTTT. The rearrangement joins TRBV10-3 to TRBJ1-3; the D gene is possibly TRBD1 (5 bases). CDR1 is ENHRY and CDR2 is SYGVKD in the germline V gene. This CDR3 is 12 amino acids long. Trimming shortened V by 10 bases and J by 3 bases, and 10 bases separated the two germline ends.

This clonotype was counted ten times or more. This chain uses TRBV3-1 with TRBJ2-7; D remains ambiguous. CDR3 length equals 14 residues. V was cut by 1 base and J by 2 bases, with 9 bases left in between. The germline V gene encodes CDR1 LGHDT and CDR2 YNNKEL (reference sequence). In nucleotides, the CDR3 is TGTGCCAGCAGCCAAGGGGGAAAAACCTACGAGCAGTACTTC. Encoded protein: CASSQGGKTYEQYF.

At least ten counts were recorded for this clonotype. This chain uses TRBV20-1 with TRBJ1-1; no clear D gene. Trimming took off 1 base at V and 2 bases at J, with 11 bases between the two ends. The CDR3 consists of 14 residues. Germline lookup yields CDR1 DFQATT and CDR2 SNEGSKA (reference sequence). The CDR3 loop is CSARAGVGNTEAFF. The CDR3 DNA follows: TGCAGTGCTAGAGCAGGAGTTGGCAACACTGAAGCTTTCTTT.

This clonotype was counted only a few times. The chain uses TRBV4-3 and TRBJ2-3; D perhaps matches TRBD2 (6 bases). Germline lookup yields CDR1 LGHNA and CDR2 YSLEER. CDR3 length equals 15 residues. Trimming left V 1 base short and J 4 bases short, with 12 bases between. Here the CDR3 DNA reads TGCGCCAGCAGCCAAGGAATGGGGGGATCAGATACGCAGTATTTT. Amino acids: CASSQGMGGSDTQYF.

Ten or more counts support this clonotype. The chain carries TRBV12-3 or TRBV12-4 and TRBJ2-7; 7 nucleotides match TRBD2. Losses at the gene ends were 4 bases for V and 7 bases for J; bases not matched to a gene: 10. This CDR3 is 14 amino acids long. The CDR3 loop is CASSSSGRSLEQYF. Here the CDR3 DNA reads TGTGCCAGCAGTTCTAGCGGTCGAAGTTTGGAGCAGTACTTC.

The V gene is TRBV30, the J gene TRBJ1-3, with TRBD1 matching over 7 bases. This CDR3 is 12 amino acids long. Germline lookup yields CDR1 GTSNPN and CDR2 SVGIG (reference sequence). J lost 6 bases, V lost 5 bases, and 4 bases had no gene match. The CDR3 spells CAWQTGLNTIYF. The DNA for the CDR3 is TGTGCCTGGCAGACAGGGTTAAACACCATATATTTT. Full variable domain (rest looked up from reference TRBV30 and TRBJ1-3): SQTIHQWPATLVQPVGSPLSLECTVEGTSNPNLYWYRQAAGRGLQLLFYSVGIGQISSEVPQNLSASRPQDRQFILSSKKLLLSDSGFYLCAWQTGLNTIYFGEGSWLTVV.

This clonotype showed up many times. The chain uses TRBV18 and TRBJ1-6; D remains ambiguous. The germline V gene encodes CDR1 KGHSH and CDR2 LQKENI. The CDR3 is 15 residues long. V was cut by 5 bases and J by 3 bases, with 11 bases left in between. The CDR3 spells CASSKEGFYNSPLHF. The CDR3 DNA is TGTGCCAGCTCAAAAGAGGGTTTCTATAATTCACCCCTCCACTTT.

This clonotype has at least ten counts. The CDR3 DNA reads TGTGCCAGCAGCTTTTGGTTTCTGGGTCAAGAGACCCGCCTGGATGAGCAGTTCTTC. Translation: CASSFWFLGQETRLDEQFF. The chain links TRBV7-2 to TRBJ2-1; D is unclear. This CDR3 has 19 amino acids. Deletions cut 3 bases from V and 8 bases from J, with 29 bases between. CDR1 and CDR2 (germline): SGHTA, FQGNSA.

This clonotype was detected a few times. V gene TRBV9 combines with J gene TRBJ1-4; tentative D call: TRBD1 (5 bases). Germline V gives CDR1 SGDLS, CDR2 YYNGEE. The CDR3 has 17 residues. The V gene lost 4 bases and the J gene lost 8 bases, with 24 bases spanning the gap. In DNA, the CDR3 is TGTGCCAGCAGCCCACAGGCCCTCGGGTGGGGATACGAAAAACTGTTTTTT. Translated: CASSPQALGWGYEKLFF.

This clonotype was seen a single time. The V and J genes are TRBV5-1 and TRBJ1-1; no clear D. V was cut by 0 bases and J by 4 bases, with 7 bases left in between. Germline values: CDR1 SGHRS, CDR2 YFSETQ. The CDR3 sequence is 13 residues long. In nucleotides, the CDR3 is TGCGCCAGCAGCTTGGGTCCTTTCACTGAAGCTTTCTTT. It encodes CASSLGPFTEAFF.

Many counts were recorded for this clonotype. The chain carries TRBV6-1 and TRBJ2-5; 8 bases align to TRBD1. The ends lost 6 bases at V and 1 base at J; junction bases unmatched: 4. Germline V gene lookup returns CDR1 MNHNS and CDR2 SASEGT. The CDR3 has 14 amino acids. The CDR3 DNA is TGTGCCAGCAGACAGGGGGTCTTCCAAGAGACCCAGTACTTC. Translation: CASRQGVFQETQYF.

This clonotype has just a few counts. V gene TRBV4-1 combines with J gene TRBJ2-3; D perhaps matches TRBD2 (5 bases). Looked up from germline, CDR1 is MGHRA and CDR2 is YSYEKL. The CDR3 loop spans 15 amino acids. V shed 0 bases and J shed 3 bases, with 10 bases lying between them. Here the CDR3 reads CASSQDSRTTDTQYF. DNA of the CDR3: TGCGCCAGCAGCCAAGATAGTAGGACTACAGATACGCAGTATTTT.

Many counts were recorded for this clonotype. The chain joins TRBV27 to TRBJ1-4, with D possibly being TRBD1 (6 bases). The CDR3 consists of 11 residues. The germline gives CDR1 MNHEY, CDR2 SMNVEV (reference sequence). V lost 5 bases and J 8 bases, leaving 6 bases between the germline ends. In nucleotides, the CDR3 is TGTGCCAGCAGTGGGGGCGAAAAACTGTTTTTT. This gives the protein CASSGGEKLFF.

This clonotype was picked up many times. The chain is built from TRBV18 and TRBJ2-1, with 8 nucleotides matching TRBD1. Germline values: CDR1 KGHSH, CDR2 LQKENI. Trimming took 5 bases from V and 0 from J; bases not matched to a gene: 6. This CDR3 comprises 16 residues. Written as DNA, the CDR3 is TGTGCCAGCTCAAACATACAGGGGGGCTCCTACAATGAGCAGTTCTTC. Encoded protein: CASSNIQGGSYNEQFF. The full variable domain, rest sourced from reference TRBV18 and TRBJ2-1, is NAGVMQNPRHLVRRRGQEARLRCSPMKGHSHVYWYRQLPEEGLKFMVYLQKENIIDESGMPKERFSAEFPKEGPSILRIQQVVRGDSAAYFCASSNIQGGSYNEQFFGPGTRLTVL.

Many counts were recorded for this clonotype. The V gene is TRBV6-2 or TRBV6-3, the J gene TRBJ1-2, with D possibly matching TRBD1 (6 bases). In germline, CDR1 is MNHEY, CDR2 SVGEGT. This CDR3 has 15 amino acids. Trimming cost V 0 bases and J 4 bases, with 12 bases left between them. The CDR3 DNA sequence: TGTGCCAGCAGTTACTCGACAGGACGTACCTATGGCTACACCTTC. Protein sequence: CASSYSTGRTYGYTF.

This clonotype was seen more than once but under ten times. The CDR3 here is CATSRDKAMGRVGQPQHF. In nucleotides, the CDR3 is TGTGCCACCAGCAGAGATAAGGCCATGGGAAGGGTTGGACAGCCCCAGCATTTT. The chain employs TRBV15 and TRBJ1-5, with D hard to call. Between the trimmed V and J ends, which lost 0 bases and 7 bases, there was a span of 22 bases. Looked up from germline, CDR1 is LNHNV and CDR2 is YYDKDF (reference sequence). The CDR3 contains 18 residues.

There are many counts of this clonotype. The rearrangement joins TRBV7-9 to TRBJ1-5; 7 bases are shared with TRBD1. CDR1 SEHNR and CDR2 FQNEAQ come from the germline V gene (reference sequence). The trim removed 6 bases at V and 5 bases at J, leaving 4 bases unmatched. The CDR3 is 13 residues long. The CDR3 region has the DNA TGTGCCAGCAGTCGACAGGGAGATCAGCCCCAGCATTTT. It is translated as CASSRQGDQPQHF.

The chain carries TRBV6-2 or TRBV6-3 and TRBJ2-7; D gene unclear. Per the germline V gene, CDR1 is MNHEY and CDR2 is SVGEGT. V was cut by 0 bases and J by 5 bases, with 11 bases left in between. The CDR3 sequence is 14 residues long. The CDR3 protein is CASSYSVGVDEQYF. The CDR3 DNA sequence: TGTGCCAGCAGTTACTCGGTTGGGGTGGACGAGCAGTACTTC.

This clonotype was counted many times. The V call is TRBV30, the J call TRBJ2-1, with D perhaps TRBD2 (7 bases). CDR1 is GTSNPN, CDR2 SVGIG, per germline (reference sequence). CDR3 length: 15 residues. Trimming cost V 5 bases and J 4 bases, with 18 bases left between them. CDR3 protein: CAWVLGAGVYNEQFF. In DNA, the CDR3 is TGTGCCTGGGTCCTGGGGGCGGGAGTTTACAATGAGCAGTTCTTC.

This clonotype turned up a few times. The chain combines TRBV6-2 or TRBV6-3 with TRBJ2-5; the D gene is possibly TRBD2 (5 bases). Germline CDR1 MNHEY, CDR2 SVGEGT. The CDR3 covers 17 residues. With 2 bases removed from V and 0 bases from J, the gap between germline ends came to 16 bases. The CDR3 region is CASSYVLGIANQETQYF. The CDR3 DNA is TGTGCCAGCAGTTACGTGTTGGGTATAGCGAACCAAGAGACCCAGTACTTC.

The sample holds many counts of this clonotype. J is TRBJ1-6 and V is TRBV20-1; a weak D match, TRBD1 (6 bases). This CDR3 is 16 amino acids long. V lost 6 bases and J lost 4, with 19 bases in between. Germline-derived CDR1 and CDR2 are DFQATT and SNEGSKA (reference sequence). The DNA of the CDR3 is TGCAGTGCCCAGCTGGAGGCGAGGGGGTATAATTCACCCCTCCACTTT. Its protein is CSAQLEARGYNSPLHF.